This T cell receptor beta chain was found in a study of blood T cell repertoires in COVID-19. V shed 2 bases and J shed 10 bases, with 17 bases lying between them. Germline-derived CDR1 and CDR2 are MGHDK and SYGVNS. This CDR3 is built from 14 residues. The table came from immunoSEQ multiplex PCR; TCRdb's copy has only in-frame clones and leaves some out. In the table there are 65,000 to 90,000 clones, around 88% of which are singletons. Sequencing was done on a sample of peripheral blood. The clonotype originates from a man aged 50-60 years with active COVID-19. This chain joins TRBV25-1 and TRBJ1-1, with D tentatively TRBD1 (6 bases). CDR3 bases: TGTGCCAGCAGTGAAGGGGGACACGGGTCTTTAGCTTTCTTT. It codes for CASSEGGHGSLAFF.